Each of the 19 T cell receptor beta chains below was sequenced from the same sample in a study of shared clonotypes between healthy human individuals. Profiling relied on immunoSEQ multiplex PCR, and the TCRdb table lists in-frame clones only, not all of them. The profile shows approximately 2.1 million clones, approximately 95% of them singletons. Material: naive CD4+ T cells from PBMCs. Subset here: CD45RA+ positively selected. The receptors come from a man younger than 35 in good health. Some clones in this sample may be carry-over from other donors' samples.

The chain employs TRBV5-8 and TRBJ2-7; D not resolved. The CDR3 contains 13 residues. V was clipped by 0 bases and J by 4 bases, with 8 bases between them. Germline CDR1 is SGHTS and CDR2 is YDEGEE. The CDR3 DNA reads as TGTGCCAGCAGCTTGGTAATGAGGTACGAGCAGTACTTC. Translating it yields CASSLVMRYEQYF.

CDR3 in amino acids: CASSSTGKSRELFF. For the CDR3, the DNA is TGTGCCAGCAGCTCGACAGGGAAATCAAGGGAGCTGTTTTTT. The chain joins TRBV11-3 to TRBJ2-2; 7 nucleotides agree with TRBD1. The J segment lost 9 bases and the V segment lost 4 bases, leaving 8 bases of the junction unmatched. The CDR3 runs to 14 residues. CDR1 is SGHNT and CDR2 is YENEEA in the germline V gene.

CDR3 nucleotides: TGTGCCAGCAGTGAAGATTATGTACAGGGGGCCGCTAACTATGGCTACACCTTC. It specifies CASSEDYVQGAANYGYTF. The V gene is TRBV6-1, the J gene TRBJ1-2, with 9 bases fitting TRBD1. The germline V gene encodes CDR1 MNHNS and CDR2 SASEGT. The V gene end was trimmed by 1 base and the J gene end by 0 bases; junction bases not matched to a gene: 9. CDR3 length: 18 amino acids.

J is TRBJ2-2 and V is TRBV28; D not certain. Germline CDR1 and CDR2: MDHEN and SYDVKM. The ends were cut back, 6 bases at V and 6 bases at J, with 11 bases in the middle. The CDR3 consists of 13 residues. Written as DNA, the CDR3 is TGTGCCAGCAGGGACCGCGTGGCCGGGGAGCTGTTTTTT. This encodes CASRDRVAGELFF.

V usage is TRBV5-1 and J usage is TRBJ1-4; D possibly corresponds to TRBD1 (5 bases). Trimming left V 4 bases short and J 5 bases short, with 15 bases between. This CDR3 is built from 15 residues. The germline gives CDR1 SGHRS, CDR2 YFSETQ. The CDR3 sequence: CASSLRDAGNEKLFF. The CDR3 nucleotides read TGCGCCAGCAGCCTGCGGGACGCGGGGAATGAAAAACTGTTTTTT.

The V and J genes are TRBV18 and TRBJ2-7, with 8 bases matching TRBD2. V dropped 2 bases and J dropped 1; count of bases not matched to a gene: 4. This CDR3 region has 15 residues. Germline CDR1 and CDR2: KGHSH and LQKENI. The CDR3 is CASSPVGGGSYEQYF. The DNA for the CDR3 is TGTGCCAGCTCACCAGTCGGGGGGGGTTCCTACGAGCAGTACTTC.

This CDR3 is CASSTASGRAGQYF. For the CDR3, the DNA is TGTGCCAGTAGTACGGCTAGCGGGAGGGCCGGGCAGTACTTC. This chain uses TRBV19 with TRBJ2-7; 12 nucleotides align to TRBD2. Germline CDR1 is LNHDA and CDR2 is SQIVND (reference sequence). The junction had 7 bases not matched to a gene; V was cut back by 4 bases and J by 9 bases. This CDR3 spans 14 amino acids. Together with reference TRBV19 and TRBJ2-7, the CDR3 gives the full variable domain: DGGITQSPKYLFRKEGQNVTLSCEQNLNHDAMYWYRQDPGQGLRLIYYSQIVNDFQKGDIAEGYSVSREKKESFPLTVTSAQKNPTAFYLCASSTASGRAGQYFGPGTRLTVT.

CDR3 bases: TGTGCCAGCAGCTTGTCTAGCTATGGCTACACCTTC. Its protein is CASSLSSYGYTF. J is TRBJ1-2 and V is TRBV5-4, with no clear D. The CDR3 covers 12 residues. From germline, CDR1 is SGHNT and CDR2 YYREEE (reference sequence). Deletions cut 1 base from V and 4 bases from J, with 5 bases between. Filled out from reference TRBV5-4 and TRBJ1-2, the complete variable domain reads ETGVTQSPTHLIKTRGQQVTLRCSSQSGHNTVSWYQQALGQGPQFIFQYYREEENGRGNFPPRFSGLQFPNYSSELNVNALELDDSALYLCASSLSSYGYTFGSGTRLTVV.

The sample holds a few counts of this clone. This specimen includes other DNA sequences encoding the same CDR3. The chain combines TRBV29-1 with TRBJ1-1; tentatively, D is TRBD1 (6 bases). Germline V gene sequence: CDR1 SQVTM, CDR2 ANQGSEA. The length of the CDR3 is 12 residues. Trimming cost V 3 bases and J 2 bases, with 7 bases left between them. In nucleotides, the CDR3 is TGCAGCGTTGACAGGGGTAACACTGAAGCTTTCTTT. It yields the protein CSVDRGNTEAFF. Using reference TRBV29-1 and TRBJ1-1 for the parts outside the CDR3, the full variable domain is SAVISQKPSRDICQRGTSLTIQCQVDSQVTMMFWYRQQPGQSLTLIATANQGSEATYESGFVIDKFPISRPNLTFSTLTVSNMSPEDSSIYLCSVDRGNTEAFFGQGTRLTVV.

The J gene is TRBJ1-2, the V gene TRBV2, with 7 bases lining up with TRBD1. The CDR3 loop spans 15 amino acids. Trimming removed 5 bases from V and 0 bases from J; junction bases left unmatched: 6. The germline V gene has CDR1 SNHLY and CDR2 FYNNEI. CDR3 in amino acids: CASSPGQAPNYGYTF. CDR3 DNA sequence: TGTGCCAGCAGTCCCGGACAGGCCCCTAACTATGGCTACACCTTC.

The J gene is TRBJ1-2, the V gene TRBV28; D is possibly TRBD1 (5 bases). Germline CDR1 reads MDHEN; CDR2 reads SYDVKM. The CDR3 contains 16 residues. Between the trimmed V and J ends, which lost 2 bases and 5 bases, there was a span of 18 bases. CDR3 sequence (DNA): TGTGCCAGCAGTTTAGGAGGGACCTCATATCGTTATGGCTACACCTTC. It yields the protein CASSLGGTSYRYGYTF.

The chain combines TRBV5-6 with TRBJ2-7, with 9 bases that match TRBD1. V trimming: 0 bases; J trimming: 4 bases; junction bases outside the gene matches: 8. This CDR3 contains 16 residues. From germline, CDR1 is SGHDT and CDR2 YYEEEE. Written as DNA, the CDR3 is TGTGCCAGCAGCTTGGGCATGGGACAGGGAAGATACGAGCAGTACTTC. Protein product: CASSLGMGQGRYEQYF.

The chain links TRBV7-3 to TRBJ2-5, with TRBD1 identical over 7 bases. With V trimmed by 2 bases and J by 5 bases, 8 bases remained unmatched. Germline CDR1 SGHTA, CDR2 FQGTGA. The CDR3 consists of 15 residues. The CDR3 region has the DNA TGTGCCAGCAGCTTAGCGATGACAGGGTTGGAGACCCAGTACTTC. It codes for CASSLAMTGLETQYF.

The V gene is TRBV19, the J gene TRBJ1-1; TRBD1 matches at 11 bases. Germline CDR1 LNHDA, CDR2 SQIVND (reference sequence). V gave up 6 bases and J gave up 6 bases; unmatched junction bases: 6. This CDR3 region has 14 residues. The CDR3: CASSPGQGGAEAFF. CDR3 DNA sequence: TGTGCCAGTAGCCCGGGACAGGGGGGGGCTGAAGCTTTCTTT.

This sequence joins TRBV21-1 and TRBJ2-3. TRBV21-1 is deemed a pseudogene. CDR3 length equals 13 residues. The CDR3 bases are TGTGCCAGCAGTCGCTCGGTGGGAGATACGCAGTATTTT. It yields the protein CASSRSVGDTQYF.

CDR3 sequence: CASSLEQGFYGYTF. CDR3 DNA sequence: TGTGCCAGCAGCTTGGAACAGGGCTTTTATGGCTACACCTTC. This chain joins TRBV5-5 and TRBJ1-2, with D maybe TRBD1 (6 bases). Looked up from germline, CDR1 is SGHKS and CDR2 is YYEKEE (reference sequence). The CDR3 runs 14 residues. V was cut by 0 bases and J by 5 bases, with 11 bases left in between.

The J gene is TRBJ2-7, the V gene TRBV30; unclear D gene. From germline, CDR1 is GTSNPN and CDR2 SVGIG (reference sequence). V lost 0 bases to trimming and J lost 0 bases, with 9 bases between them. The CDR3 totals 14 residues. The CDR3 protein is CAWSVHSVSYEQYF. CDR3 sequence (DNA): TGTGCCTGGAGTGTACATAGTGTCTCCTACGAGCAGTACTTC.

Of note for this clone: Compared with germline, one end of the junction differs, possibly owing to a read error. The CDR3 DNA reads TGTGCCAGCAGCTTAGGGGCAGGGAACCCCGGGGAGCTGTTTTTT. It is translated as CASSLGAGNPGELFF. The rearrangement uses TRBV7-9 and TRBJ2-2, with a possible D match to TRBD1 (5 bases). CDR1 and CDR2 (germline): SEHNR, FQNEAQ (reference sequence). This CDR3 comprises 15 residues.

The chain combines TRBV7-2 with TRBJ2-1, with D possibly TRBD1 on 5 matching bases. Trimming took off 7 bases at V and 10 bases at J, with 17 bases between the two ends. This CDR3 has 13 residues. Germline-derived CDR1 and CDR2 are SGHTA and FQGNSA. The CDR3 DNA is TGTGCCAGCAATTCGGCAGGGCGAACCGAGCAGTTCTTC. Its translation: CASNSAGRTEQFF.